The rows below give T cell receptor beta chains drawn from one sample of a study of blood T cell repertoires in COVID-19. The protocol was immunoSEQ multiplex PCR, while the TCRdb copy is restricted to in-frame clones and leaves out a portion. The sample has 200,000 or so clones; roughly 83% are singletons. Sequencing was done on a sample of PBMCs or T cells enriched from blood (not recorded which). These receptors originate from a woman aged 40 to 49 with acute COVID-19. Each CDR3 is given with its conserved first and last residue. Clone size is shown for a subset of rows, as once, few, many or a class of expanded clone.

V	size	J	CDR3
TRBV9	-	TRBJ2-1	CASSVTGTGRNEQFF
TRBV15	-	TRBJ2-3	CATSKDRALDTQYF
TRBV9	-	TRBJ2-1	CASSPTGVEYNEQFF
TRBV7-8	-	TRBJ1-1	CASSLEGVFEAFF
TRBV25-1	few	TRBJ2-2	CASSEGLLNTGELFF
TRBV20-1	few	TRBJ1-1	CSARVQGPAFF
TRBV6-1	-	TRBJ2-7	CASSETRGVYEQYF
TRBV3-1/TRBV3-2	-	TRBJ1-1	CASSQDLASSGAEAFF
TRBV5-6	-	TRBJ2-6	CASSLGTTSGANVLTF
TRBV14	-	TRBJ2-7	CASSRLQGVYYEQYF
TRBV7-9	once	TRBJ2-5	CASSRDSGETQYF
TRBV7-9	-	TRBJ2-1	CASSLGGTPYNEQFF
TRBV3-1/TRBV3-2	-	TRBJ2-3	CASSPARGGRTDTQYF
TRBV9	-	TRBJ2-5	CASSPGEPETQYF
TRBV19	-	TRBJ2-1	CASSQRNRWGGAADNEQFF
TRBV27	-	TRBJ2-1	CASSLGSPGNEQFF
TRBV18	-	TRBJ1-2	CASSQSGVEGYTF
TRBV4-2	-	TRBJ2-5	CASSQGAQRAQETQYF
TRBV12-2	-	TRBJ2-7	CASRLPDRAYEQYF
TRBV28	-	TRBJ2-1	CASSPPLSGRNNEQFF
TRBV5-1	-	TRBJ2-2	CASSLQLAGSSAGELFF
TRBV3-1/TRBV3-2	-	TRBJ2-7	CASSQDRAGAVYEQYF
TRBV2	few	TRBJ1-5	CASRSTGNQPQHF
TRBV7-3	-	TRBJ2-3	CASSLRELAGKGTDTQYF
TRBV7-9	once	TRBJ1-1	CASSRFQQGKDTEAFF
TRBV2	-	TRBJ1-5	CASTGVYSNQPQHF
TRBV29-1	-	TRBJ2-3	CSGLLNPNTQYF
TRBV6-5	-	TRBJ2-1	CASSYGGDRNEQFF
TRBV3-1/TRBV3-2	-	TRBJ2-7	CASSQPGQGNEQYF
TRBV6-5	few	TRBJ2-1	CASRPGGSYNEQFF
TRBV7-9	-	TRBJ1-1	CASSLGGGRLRNTEAFF
TRBV28	-	TRBJ2-1	CASSPPGLAVEQFF
TRBV3-1/TRBV3-2	-	TRBJ2-1	CASSLLGSGEQFF
TRBV5-1	once	TRBJ2-7	CASSLDNYEQYF
TRBV5-6	-	TRBJ2-4	CASSRRDRNLGFQYF
TRBV30	-	TRBJ1-2	CAWSVGRGSYGYTF
TRBV10-3	-	TRBJ2-7	CAIREGGRSSYEQYF
TRBV19	once	TRBJ1-1	CASLRDRVGHAFF
TRBV11-2	once	TRBJ2-1	CASSRGLADISSYNEQFF
TRBV7-9	-	TRBJ1-3	CASSLHQDTIYF
TRBV20-1	-	TRBJ2-3	CSASTYLAALTDTQYF
TRBV3-1/TRBV3-2	-	TRBJ2-1	CASSQGGSQQFF